This TCR beta chain emerged from a study of blood T cell repertoires in COVID-19. Whole-study context: Researchers got acute and convalescent COVID-19 samples from the United States, Italy and Spain.

TCRdb's copy holds only in-frame clones and misses some; the assay was immunoSEQ multiplex PCR. The data contain approximately 240,000 clones, roughly nine tenths of them singletons. CDR1 and CDR2 from the germline V gene are GTSNPN and SVGIG (reference sequence). The V end was cut by 2 bases, the J end by 4 bases, with 9 bases between. This CDR3 spans 13 amino acids. Recruitment covered fewer than 25 US areas and drew participants whose ages spanned roughly 18 to 100 years. The chain uses TRBV30 and TRBJ1-3; no firm D call. Sample: PBMCs or T cells enriched from blood (not recorded which). The sequence was obtained from a woman aged 18-30 years in a cohort exposed to, infected with or recovered from COVID-19 (not recorded which). CDR3 DNA: TGTGCCTGGAGTCCCATGGGCGGAAACACCATATATTTT. This codes for CAWSPMGGNTIYF.